A selection of T cell receptor beta chains follows, all from one sample in a study of tumor-infiltrating lymphocytes in primary liver carcinoma. TCRdb reprocessed the multiplex PCR reads with MiXCR, giving one entry per CDR3 protein. Of about 310,000 distinct CDR3 sequences listed, 50% to 75% are singletons. Source material: peripheral blood. These receptors all stem from a woman in her twenties or thirties with primary liver carcinoma and hepatitis B virus infection. Both conserved end residues are part of each CDR3. Each record gives: CDR3 protein, V gene, J gene.

CDR3aa: CASSLLLGLAGVSSYNEQFF
v_gene: TRBV7-9
j_gene: TRBJ2-1

CDR3aa: CARQGGGVYKQYF
v_gene: TRBV11-2
j_gene: TRBJ2-7

CDR3aa: CASSLGDTQYF
v_gene: TRBV12-3/TRBV12-4
j_gene: TRBJ2-3

CDR3aa: CASNQEGRADTQYF
v_gene: TRBV4-1
j_gene: TRBJ2-3

CDR3aa: CASSTARPGGTYGYTF
v_gene: TRBV12-3/TRBV12-4
j_gene: TRBJ1-2

CDR3aa: CASSQDISGGTSNNEQFF
v_gene: TRBV4-2
j_gene: TRBJ2-1

CDR3aa: CASSSSGSWETQYF
v_gene: TRBV6-5
j_gene: TRBJ2-5

CDR3aa: CACSLYSNQPQHF
v_gene: TRBV28
j_gene: TRBJ1-5

CDR3aa: CSVERMNTEAFF
v_gene: TRBV29-1
j_gene: TRBJ1-1

CDR3aa: CASSLATGVQALF
v_gene: TRBV11-2
j_gene: TRBJ1-1

CDR3aa: CARTGTGSGTNVLTF
v_gene: TRBV11-2
j_gene: TRBJ2-6

CDR3aa: CVSRPPGLAKQETQYF
v_gene: TRBV11-2
j_gene: TRBJ2-5

CDR3aa: CASRGYSGRSEQFF
v_gene: TRBV6-2/TRBV6-3
j_gene: TRBJ2-1

CDR3aa: CASTWGGREQFF
v_gene: TRBV12-3/TRBV12-4
j_gene: TRBJ2-1

CDR3aa: CAWSETGVSPQHF
v_gene: TRBV30
j_gene: TRBJ1-5

CDR3aa: CAWRGLEDYGYTF
v_gene: TRBV30
j_gene: TRBJ1-2

CDR3aa: CAICDRQGAYEQYF
v_gene: TRBV10-3
j_gene: TRBJ2-7

CDR3aa: CSVVASTGGSKLFF
v_gene: TRBV29-1
j_gene: TRBJ1-4

CDR3aa: CAIKGTSANKEQFF
v_gene: TRBV10-3
j_gene: TRBJ2-1

CDR3aa: CASSPRQYSYGYTF
v_gene: TRBV4-3
j_gene: TRBJ1-2

CDR3aa: CASSYRNRGTSGRADGELFF
v_gene: TRBV6-2/TRBV6-3
j_gene: TRBJ2-2

CDR3aa: CASSRSGRSGTGELIF
v_gene: TRBV12-3/TRBV12-4
j_gene: TRBJ2-2

CDR3aa: CASSFTGVNEQFF
v_gene: TRBV11-2
j_gene: TRBJ2-1

CDR3aa: CASSLGAGLYSEQFF
v_gene: TRBV6-5
j_gene: TRBJ2-1

CDR3aa: CASSLRQTNTGELFF
v_gene: TRBV5-5
j_gene: TRBJ2-2

CDR3aa: CASSLGIGGAVQYF
v_gene: TRBV5-4
j_gene: TRBJ2-7

CDR3aa: CASSLSVGRPLSDTQYF
v_gene: TRBV5-5
j_gene: TRBJ2-3

CDR3aa: CACSLGPTEQYF
v_gene: TRBV11-2
j_gene: TRBJ2-7

CDR3aa: CTSTGAGTSGSSNEQFF
v_gene: TRBV12-3/TRBV12-4
j_gene: TRBJ2-1